A single sample gave rise to the 2 T cell receptor beta chains below, sequenced in a study of T cell repertoires in cytomegalovirus infection. TCRdb independently ran MiXCR on the reads; one entry per CDR3 protein. The table includes approximately 260,000 distinct CDR3 sequences, about a sixth detected once. The sample was CD8+ T cells from PBMCs. The source is a human donor in good health (CMV status not recorded). Some clones in this sample may be carry-over from other donors' samples.

This clonotype was counted between two and nine times. The chain has TRBV6-8 and TRBJ2-1, with TRBD2 identical over 13 bases. The junction had 11 bases not matched to a gene; V was cut back by 5 bases and J by 4 bases. Germline V CDR1 and CDR2: MNHGY, SAAAGT. This CDR3 contains 18 residues. In DNA form, the CDR3 reads TGTGCCAGCAGTCCGCCCTGGACTAGCGGGGGAGGTTACAATGAGCAGTTCTTC. Encoded protein: CASSPPWTSGGGYNEQFF.

There are a few counts of this clonotype. The V call is TRBV28, the J call TRBJ2-1, with 7 bases matching TRBD1. CDR3 length equals 14 residues. The J segment lost 4 bases and the V segment lost 4 bases, leaving 4 bases of the junction unmatched. In germline, CDR1 is MDHEN, CDR2 SYDVKM. This CDR3 reads CASSYRGQYNEQFF. The CDR3 coding sequence is TGTGCCAGCAGTTACAGGGGTCAGTACAATGAGCAGTTCTTC.